The clone carrying this TCR beta chain was seen more than once but under ten times. As originally analysed: Reference gene primer amplification yielded estimated nucleated cell counts. Libraries were prepared by immunoSEQ multiplex PCR; TCRdb keeps only in-frame clonotypes and omits some of them. V and J calls and clone size are those listed in that table; D and trimming were worked out from the DNA. The table includes 150,000 to 200,000 clones, around 84% detected once. The data derive from a study of blood T cell repertoires in COVID-19. Study overall: The cDNA or gDNA used as material had been derived from T cells, B-cell-depleted T cells, or PBMCs.

In terms of age and location, participants ranged from roughly 18 to 100 years and lived in about two dozen US areas. Cohort 3 donors were reported recovered after two negative PCRs, clearance, or symptom resolution. Per germline, CDR1 LNHDA and CDR2 SQIVND (reference sequence). Between the trimmed V and J ends, which lost 2 bases and 7 bases, there was a span of 9 bases. The CDR3 runs 13 residues. The chain is built from TRBV19 and TRBJ1-3; no reliable D call. The TCR originated in a man aged 40-49 years who had recovered from COVID-19. Sequencing used PBMCs or T cells enriched from blood (not recorded which). The CDR3 reads CASSIQPGNTIYF. CDR3 bases: TGTGCCAGTAGTATACAACCGGGGAACACCATATATTTT.